This paragraph covers one T cell receptor beta chain sequence. The specificity of this receptor is unknown. Base qualities are not recorded, but no much larger clone differs from it by a single base. These data belong to a study of OX40 agonist ivuxolimab in advanced cancers. For the study in its entirety: Ivuxolimab was an agonistic, fully human IgG2 monoclonal antibody directed against OX40 (CD134), a costimulatory receptor. Partial responses occurred in three dose-escalation patients: two with cutaneous melanoma and one with hepatocellular carcinoma. The paper covers the monotherapy dose-escalation part of the phase I ivuxolimab trial, which included N of about 50 patients. Peripheral TCRbeta sequencing was intended to test whether TCR sequence diversity was altered and clonal T-cell expansion was caused by ivuxolimab. Prior anti-PD-1, anti-PD-L1 or anti-CTLA-4 therapy was permitted, and approximately 40% of dose-escalation patients had received checkpoint inhibitors. The dose-escalation cohort was roughly 87% male with a mean age of approximately 60 years, ranging from 23 to 79. Among the approximately 50 dose-escalation patients, 19 had hepatocellular carcinoma, roughly 15 melanoma, 9 renal cell carcinoma and 9 head and neck cancer. Intravenous ivuxolimab was administered to patients every 2 weeks at six dose levels: 0.01, 0.1, 0.3, 1.5, 3 and 10 mg/kg. On the study overall, not on this receptor specifically: At doses from 0.1 to 3.0 mg/kg, clonal expansion was seen in both CD4+ and CD8+ blood T cells between baseline and week 6. Low levels of normalized T-cell clonal expansion were also seen in some patients who did not respond. Partial responders in the 0.1-3.0 mg/kg groups had among the lowest normalized peripheral clonal expansion, especially among CD8+ T cells. After ivuxolimab, more expanded clones were found on average in CD8+ T cells than in CD4+ T cells. Antigen specificity was not determined for the clonally expanded peripheral T cells.

From the germline V gene, CDR1 is SQVTM and CDR2 is ANQGSEA. V has 7 bases trimmed and J has 2 bases trimmed; junction bases matching no gene number 5. From its cysteine to its phenylalanine, the CDR3 spans 14 amino acids. Just CDR3 DNA is preserved here, 42 bases in frame from base 1. Genomic DNA was isolated from the sorted cells so that the TCRbeta CDR3 region could be sequenced. TCRbeta CDR3 regions were sequenced using the immunoSEQ Assay. This immuneACCESS table, as held by TCRdb, lists in-frame sequences with V and J called but not all clones. Of the missing ones, under half trace to an unresolved V gene in checked studies; the others have no known cause. The sample includes over 75,000 clones, with 80% to 90% observed a single time. The ten largest clonotypes hold around 4.5% of the sample. The trial excluded patients who had a history of autoimmune disease or were on systemic immunosuppression. Peripheral blood for TCR sequencing was drawn from every dose cohort at baseline, at cycle 4 day 1 and at cycle 7 day 1. Samples were obtained from an open-label, multicenter, first-in-human phase I dose-escalation trial of ivuxolimab. Adults with locally advanced or metastatic head and neck squamous cell, hepatocellular, melanoma or renal cell carcinoma were enrolled in the trial. Before TCR sequencing, CD4+ T cells and CD8+ T cells were sorted from peripheral blood as separate populations.

The sequence came from an adult with an advanced solid tumor such as melanoma, head and neck, liver or kidney cancer. The chain joins TRBV29-1 to TRBJ2-6; 7 nucleotides in the junction match TRBD1. The starting material was CD4+ or CD8+ T cells sorted from blood, obtained in a trial of the OX40 agonist ivuxolimab. The nucleotide sequence is given as TGCAGCGGTGCAACAGGGGCTGGGGCCAACGTCCTGACTTTC. Its protein is CSGATGAGANVLTF.